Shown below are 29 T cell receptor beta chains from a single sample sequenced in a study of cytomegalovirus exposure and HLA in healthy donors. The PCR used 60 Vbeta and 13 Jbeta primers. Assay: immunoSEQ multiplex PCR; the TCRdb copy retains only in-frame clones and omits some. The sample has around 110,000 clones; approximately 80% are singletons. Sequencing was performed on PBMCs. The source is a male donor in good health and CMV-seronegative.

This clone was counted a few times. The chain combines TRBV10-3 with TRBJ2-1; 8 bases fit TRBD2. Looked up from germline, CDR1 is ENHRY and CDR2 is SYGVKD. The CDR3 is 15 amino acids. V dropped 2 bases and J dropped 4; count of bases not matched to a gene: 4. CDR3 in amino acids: CAISEGSGTYNEQFF. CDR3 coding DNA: TGTGCCATCAGTGAGGGTAGCGGGACGTACAATGAGCAGTTCTTC.

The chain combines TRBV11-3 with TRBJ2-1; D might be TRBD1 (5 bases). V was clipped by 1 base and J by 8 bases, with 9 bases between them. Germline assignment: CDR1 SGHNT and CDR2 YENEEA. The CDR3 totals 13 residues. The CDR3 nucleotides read TGTGCCAGCAGCTTAGGGGGCCGGGATGAGCAGTTCTTC. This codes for CASSLGGRDEQFF.

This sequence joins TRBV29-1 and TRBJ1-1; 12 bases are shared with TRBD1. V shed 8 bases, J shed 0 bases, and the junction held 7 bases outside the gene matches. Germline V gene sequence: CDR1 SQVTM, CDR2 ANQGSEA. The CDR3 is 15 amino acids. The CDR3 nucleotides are TGCAGCATATCCGGGACAGGGGGCATGAACACTGAAGCTTTCTTT. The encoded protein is CSISGTGGMNTEAFF.

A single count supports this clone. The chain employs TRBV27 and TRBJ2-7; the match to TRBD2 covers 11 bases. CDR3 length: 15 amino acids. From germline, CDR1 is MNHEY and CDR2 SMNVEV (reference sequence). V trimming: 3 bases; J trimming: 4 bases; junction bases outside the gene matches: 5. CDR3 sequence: CASSLTSGMAYEQYF. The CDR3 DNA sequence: TGTGCCAGCAGTTTGACTAGCGGGATGGCTTACGAGCAGTACTTC.

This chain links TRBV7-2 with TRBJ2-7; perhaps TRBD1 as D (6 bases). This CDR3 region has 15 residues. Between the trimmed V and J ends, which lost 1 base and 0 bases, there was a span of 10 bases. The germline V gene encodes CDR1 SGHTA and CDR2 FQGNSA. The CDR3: CASSLGGTYSYEQYF. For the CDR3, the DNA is TGTGCCAGCAGCTTAGGAGGGACATACTCCTACGAGCAGTACTTC.

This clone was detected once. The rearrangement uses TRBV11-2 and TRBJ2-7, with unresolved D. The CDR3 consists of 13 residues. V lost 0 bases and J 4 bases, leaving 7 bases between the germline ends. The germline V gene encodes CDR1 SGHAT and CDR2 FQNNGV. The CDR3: CASSLEPVYEQYF. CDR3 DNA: TGTGCCAGCAGCTTAGAACCGGTTTACGAGCAGTACTTC.

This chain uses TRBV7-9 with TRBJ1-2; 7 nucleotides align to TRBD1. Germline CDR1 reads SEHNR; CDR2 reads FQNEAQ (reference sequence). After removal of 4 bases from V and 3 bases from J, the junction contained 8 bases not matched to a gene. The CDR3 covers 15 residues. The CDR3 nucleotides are TGTGCCAGCAGCTATTTAGGGGGCCGGGACTATGGCTACACCTTC. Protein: CASSYLGGRDYGYTF.

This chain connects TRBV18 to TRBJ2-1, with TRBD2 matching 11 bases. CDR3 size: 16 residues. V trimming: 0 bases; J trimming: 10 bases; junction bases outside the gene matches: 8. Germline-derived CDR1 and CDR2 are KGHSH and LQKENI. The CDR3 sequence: CASSPPGLAEAREQFF. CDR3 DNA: TGTGCCAGCTCACCACCGGGACTAGCGGAAGCTAGGGAGCAGTTCTTC.

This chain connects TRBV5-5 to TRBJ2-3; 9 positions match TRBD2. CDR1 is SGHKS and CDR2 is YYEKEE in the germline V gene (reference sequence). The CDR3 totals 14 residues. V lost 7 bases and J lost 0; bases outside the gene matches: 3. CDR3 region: CASSSGASTDTQYF. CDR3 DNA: TGTGCCAGCTCTAGCGGGGCTAGCACAGATACGCAGTATTTT.

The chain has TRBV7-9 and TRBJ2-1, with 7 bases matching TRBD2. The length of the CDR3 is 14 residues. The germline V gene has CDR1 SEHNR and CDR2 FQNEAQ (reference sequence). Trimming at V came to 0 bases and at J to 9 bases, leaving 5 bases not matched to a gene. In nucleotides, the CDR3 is TGTGCCAGCAGCTTAGCGGGAGGGCCACCTGAGCAGTTCTTC. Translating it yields CASSLAGGPPEQFF.

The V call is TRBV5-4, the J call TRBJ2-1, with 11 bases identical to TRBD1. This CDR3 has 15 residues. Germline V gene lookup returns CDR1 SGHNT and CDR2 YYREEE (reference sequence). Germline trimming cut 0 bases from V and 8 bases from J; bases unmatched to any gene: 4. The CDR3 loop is CASSLGTGGIDEQFF. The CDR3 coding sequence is TGTGCCAGCAGCTTGGGGACAGGGGGCATTGATGAGCAGTTCTTC.

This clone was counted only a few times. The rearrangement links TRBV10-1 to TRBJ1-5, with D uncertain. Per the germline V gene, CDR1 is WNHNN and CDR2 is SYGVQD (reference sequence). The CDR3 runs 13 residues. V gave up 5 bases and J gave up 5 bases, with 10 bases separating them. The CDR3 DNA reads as TGCGCCAGCAGTCCGGGGTTAGATCAGCCCCAGCATTTT. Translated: CASSPGLDQPQHF.

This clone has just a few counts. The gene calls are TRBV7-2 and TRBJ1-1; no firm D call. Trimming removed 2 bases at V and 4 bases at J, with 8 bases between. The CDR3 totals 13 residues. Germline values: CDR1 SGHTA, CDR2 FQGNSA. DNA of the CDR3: TGTGCCAGCAGCTTAACATTCAGCACTGAAGCTTTCTTT. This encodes CASSLTFSTEAFF.

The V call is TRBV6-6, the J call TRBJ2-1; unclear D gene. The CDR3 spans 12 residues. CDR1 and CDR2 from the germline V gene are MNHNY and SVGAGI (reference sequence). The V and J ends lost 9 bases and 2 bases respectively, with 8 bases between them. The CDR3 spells CASAGAYNEQFF. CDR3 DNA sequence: TGTGCCAGTGCCGGAGCCTACAATGAGCAGTTCTTC.

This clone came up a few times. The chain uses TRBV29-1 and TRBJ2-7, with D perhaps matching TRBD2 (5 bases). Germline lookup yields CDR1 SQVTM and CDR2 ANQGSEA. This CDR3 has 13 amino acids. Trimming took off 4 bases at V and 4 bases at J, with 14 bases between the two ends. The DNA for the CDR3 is TGCAGCGTTGCGATCGGGGAGATGTACGAGCAGTACTTC. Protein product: CSVAIGEMYEQYF.

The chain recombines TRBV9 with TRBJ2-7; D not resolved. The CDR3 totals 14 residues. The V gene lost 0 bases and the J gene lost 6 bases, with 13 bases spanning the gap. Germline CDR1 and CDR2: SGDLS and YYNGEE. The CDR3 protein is CASSVATEYGEQYF. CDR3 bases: TGTGCCAGCAGCGTAGCCACCGAATACGGCGAGCAGTACTTC.

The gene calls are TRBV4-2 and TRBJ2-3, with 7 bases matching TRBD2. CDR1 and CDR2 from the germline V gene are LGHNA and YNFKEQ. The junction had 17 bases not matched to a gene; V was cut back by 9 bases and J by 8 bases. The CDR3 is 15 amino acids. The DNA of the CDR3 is TGTGCCAGTTCCCCAGAAGGGAGGGTAAAGGGTACGCAGTATTTT. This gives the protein CASSPEGRVKGTQYF.

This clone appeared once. DNA of the CDR3: TGTGCCAGCAGCTTAGGCGCCATGAACACTGAAGCTTTCTTT. This encodes CASSLGAMNTEAFF. The V call is TRBV7-6, the J call TRBJ1-1; D is ambiguous. V lost 1 base and J lost 0, with 6 bases in between. CDR3 length: 14 residues. CDR1 and CDR2 from the germline V gene are SGHVS and FNYEAQ.

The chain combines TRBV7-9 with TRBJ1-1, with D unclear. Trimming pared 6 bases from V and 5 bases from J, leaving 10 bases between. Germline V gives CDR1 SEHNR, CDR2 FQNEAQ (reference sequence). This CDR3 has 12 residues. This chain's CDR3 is CASSYVRTEAFF. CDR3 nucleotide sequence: TGTGCCAGCAGTTACGTTAGAACTGAAGCTTTCTTT.

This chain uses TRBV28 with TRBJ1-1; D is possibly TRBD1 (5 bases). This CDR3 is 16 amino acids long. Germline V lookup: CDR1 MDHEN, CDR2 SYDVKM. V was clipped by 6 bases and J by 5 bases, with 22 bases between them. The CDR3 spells CASRSSGGGVGTEAFF. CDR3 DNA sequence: TGTGCCAGCAGGTCGTCGGGAGGAGGGGTCGGGACTGAAGCTTTCTTT.

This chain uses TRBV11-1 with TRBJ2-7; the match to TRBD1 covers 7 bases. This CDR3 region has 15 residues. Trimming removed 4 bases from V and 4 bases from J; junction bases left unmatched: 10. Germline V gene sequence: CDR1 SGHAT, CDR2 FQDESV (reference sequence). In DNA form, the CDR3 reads TGTGCCAGCAGCTCCAGGGGGTTGGAGCTTTACGAGCAGTACTTC. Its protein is CASSSRGLELYEQYF.

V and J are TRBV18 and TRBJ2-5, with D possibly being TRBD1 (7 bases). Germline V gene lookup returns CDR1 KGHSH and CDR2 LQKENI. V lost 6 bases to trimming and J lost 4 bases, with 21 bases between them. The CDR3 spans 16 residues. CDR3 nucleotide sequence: TGTGCCAGCTCCCTACTGGAGGGGGCGGGTAGAGAGACCCAGTACTTC. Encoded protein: CASSLLEGAGRETQYF. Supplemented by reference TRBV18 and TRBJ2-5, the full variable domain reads NAGVMQNPRHLVRRRGQEARLRCSPMKGHSHVYWYRQLPEEGLKFMVYLQKENIIDESGMPKERFSAEFPKEGPSILRIQQVVRGDSAAYFCASSLLEGAGRETQYFGPGTRLLVL.

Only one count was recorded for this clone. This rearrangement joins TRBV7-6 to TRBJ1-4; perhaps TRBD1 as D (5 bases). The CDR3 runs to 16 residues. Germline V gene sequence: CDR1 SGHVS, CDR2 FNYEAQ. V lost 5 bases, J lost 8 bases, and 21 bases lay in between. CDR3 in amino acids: CASSPYNGSGGEKLFF. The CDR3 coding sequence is TGTGCCAGCAGCCCCTATAACGGTTCCGGGGGAGAAAAACTGTTTTTT.

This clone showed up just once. CDR3 nucleotide sequence: TGTGCCAGCAGCTCTAAAATACCAAGGGGTTCCACCGGGGAGCTGTTTTTT. This encodes CASSSKIPRGSTGELFF. The J gene is TRBJ2-2, the V gene TRBV7-6; TRBD1 might be the D (5 bases). CDR1 and CDR2 from the germline V gene are SGHVS and FNYEAQ. Between the trimmed V and J ends, which lost 4 bases and 4 bases, there was a span of 19 bases. The CDR3 has 17 amino acids.

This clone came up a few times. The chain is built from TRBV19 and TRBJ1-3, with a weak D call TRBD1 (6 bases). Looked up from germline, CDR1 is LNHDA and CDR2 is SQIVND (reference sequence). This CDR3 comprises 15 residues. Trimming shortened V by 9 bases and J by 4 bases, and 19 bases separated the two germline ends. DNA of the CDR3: TGTGCCAGCCATAGACAGGTTATGACGGGAAACACCATATATTTT. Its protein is CASHRQVMTGNTIYF.

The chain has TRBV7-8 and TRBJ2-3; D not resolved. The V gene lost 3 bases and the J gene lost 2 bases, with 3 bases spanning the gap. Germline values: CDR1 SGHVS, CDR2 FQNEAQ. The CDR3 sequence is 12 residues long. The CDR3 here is CASSFYTDTQYF. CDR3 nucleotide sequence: TGTGCCAGCAGCTTCTACACAGATACGCAGTATTTT.

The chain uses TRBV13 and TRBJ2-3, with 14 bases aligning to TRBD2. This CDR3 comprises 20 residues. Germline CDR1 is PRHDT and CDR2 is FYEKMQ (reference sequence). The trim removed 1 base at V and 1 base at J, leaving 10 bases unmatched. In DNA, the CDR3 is TGTGCCAGCAGCTTAGCCTCGACTAGCGGGAGGGCCCTCGGCACAGATACGCAGTATTTT. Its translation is CASSLASTSGRALGTDTQYF.

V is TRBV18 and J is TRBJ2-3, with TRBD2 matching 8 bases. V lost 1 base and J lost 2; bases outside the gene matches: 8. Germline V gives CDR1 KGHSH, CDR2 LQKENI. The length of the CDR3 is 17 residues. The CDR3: CASSPLLSREVTDTQYF. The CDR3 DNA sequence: TGTGCCAGCTCACCACTCCTCTCGCGGGAGGTCACAGATACGCAGTATTTT.

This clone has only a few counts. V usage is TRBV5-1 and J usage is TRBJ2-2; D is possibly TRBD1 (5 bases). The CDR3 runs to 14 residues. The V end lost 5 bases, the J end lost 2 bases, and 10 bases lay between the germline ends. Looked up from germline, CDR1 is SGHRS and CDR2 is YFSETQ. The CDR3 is CASSDRLNTGELFF. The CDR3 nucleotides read TGCGCCAGCAGTGACAGATTAAACACCGGGGAGCTGTTTTTT.